The 15 T cell receptor beta chains in this list originate from one sample, sequenced in a study of CD8 T cells in ankylosing spondylitis. Using its own MiXCR run on the 5' RACE reads, TCRdb lists one record per CDR3 protein. The table lists approximately 260,000 distinct CDR3 sequences, over 8.5% of them singletons. The specimen sequenced was blood, either unsorted or a sorted T cell fraction (not recorded which). All receptors derive from a male donor with ankylosing spondylitis or in good health (not recorded which).

This clonotype has a count of ten or more. The rearrangement links TRBV29-1 to TRBJ1-1; no clear D. The CDR3 consists of 11 residues. Trimming took 2 bases from V and 6 from J, leaving 7 bases between them. Germline CDR1 reads SQVTM; CDR2 reads ANQGSEA. The CDR3 protein is CSVETAAEAFF. For the CDR3, the DNA is TGCAGCGTTGAAACAGCAGCTGAAGCTTTCTTT. Full variable domain (outside the CDR3, taken from reference TRBV29-1 and TRBJ1-1): SAVISQKPSRDICQRGTSLTIQCQVDSQVTMMFWYRQQPGQSLTLIATANQGSEATYESGFVIDKFPISRPNLTFSTLTVSNMSPEDSSIYLCSVETAAEAFFGQGTRLTVV.

There are many counts of this clonotype. The chain uses TRBV19 and TRBJ1-5, with D unresolved. Germline CDR1 LNHDA, CDR2 SQIVND (reference sequence). V lost 4 bases, J lost 8 bases, and 21 bases lay in between. The CDR3 spans 16 residues. The CDR3 is CASSNLNTEFVEPQHF. In nucleotides, the CDR3 is TGTGCCAGTAGTAACCTGAACACAGAATTTGTGGAGCCCCAGCATTTT.

CDR3 region: CASSYSKLAGARDTQYF. CDR3 sequence (DNA): TGTGCCAGCAGTTACTCGAAACTAGCGGGAGCTAGAGATACGCAGTATTTT. V usage is TRBV6-5 and J usage is TRBJ2-3; the match to TRBD2 covers 11 bases. The CDR3 covers 17 residues. The V gene end was trimmed by 0 bases and the J gene end by 5 bases; junction bases not matched to a gene: 7. Germline CDR1 is MNHEY and CDR2 is SVGAGI.

V and J are TRBV12-3 or TRBV12-4 and TRBJ2-5; TRBD1 might be the D (6 bases). V lost 6 bases and J lost 4, with 12 bases in between. CDR3 size: 13 residues. Here the CDR3 reads CASSRYRVETQYF. CDR3 sequence (DNA): TGTGCCAGCAGCCGTTACAGGGTAGAGACCCAGTACTTC.

This clonotype has at least ten counts. The chain recombines TRBV20-1 with TRBJ1-1; D is unresolved. Trimming shortened V by 0 bases and J by 7 bases, and 9 bases separated the two germline ends. Germline CDR1 reads DFQATT; CDR2 reads SNEGSKA (reference sequence). The CDR3 covers 12 residues. This CDR3 reads CSAREGGGEAFF. DNA for the CDR3: TGCAGTGCTAGAGAGGGTGGTGGTGAAGCTTTCTTT.

This clonotype was observed many times. The chain carries TRBV5-1 and TRBJ2-2, with a possible D match to TRBD1 (5 bases). V dropped 0 bases and J dropped 3 bases, with 9 bases sitting between them. Germline assignment: CDR1 SGHRS and CDR2 YFSETQ. The CDR3 spans 15 residues. In nucleotides, the CDR3 is TGCGCCAGCAGCTTGGGACAGTTGGACACCGGGGAGCTGTTTTTT. This sequence encodes CASSLGQLDTGELFF.

This clonotype was seen repeatedly, ten times or more. The chain has TRBV7-9 and TRBJ1-4, with D possibly being TRBD1 (6 bases). Germline V lookup: CDR1 SEHNR, CDR2 FQNEAQ (reference sequence). The CDR3 is made up of 15 amino acids. V was pared by 3 bases and J by 8 bases, with 16 bases between. CDR3 sequence: CASSFLQGLGEKLFF. As DNA, the CDR3 is TGTGCCAGCAGCTTCTTACAGGGCCTAGGGGAAAAACTGTTTTTT.

This clonotype was recorded many times. The chain is built from TRBV10-3 and TRBJ2-3; TRBD1 aligns across 8 bases. The CDR3 totals 15 residues. CDR1 is ENHRY and CDR2 is SYGVKD in the germline V gene. Losses at the gene ends were 4 bases for V and 0 bases for J; bases not matched to a gene: 3. The CDR3: CAISAGQGSTDTQYF. The CDR3 region has the DNA TGTGCCATCAGTGCTGGACAGGGTAGCACAGATACGCAGTATTTT.

This clonotype was detected ten times or more. CDR3 residues: CASSLPGTGSTDTQYF. DNA of the CDR3: TGCGCCAGCAGCTTACCCGGGACAGGGAGCACAGATACGCAGTATTTT. This sequence joins TRBV5-1 and TRBJ2-3; 9 bases align to TRBD1. The CDR3 spans 16 residues. The V segment lost 2 bases and the J segment 0 bases; nucleotides outside the gene matches: 4. The V gene's germline CDR1 is SGHRS and CDR2 YFSETQ.

This clonotype has only a few counts. The chain has TRBV10-3 and TRBJ2-7; D possibly corresponds to TRBD1 (6 bases). The CDR3 is made up of 14 amino acids. Germline CDR1 is ENHRY and CDR2 is SYGVKD. Trimming stripped 8 bases from V and 1 base from J, with 15 bases between. The CDR3, as DNA: TGTGCCATCTCCGACAACAGGGCTTCCTACGAGCAGTACTTC. Its translation is CAISDNRASYEQYF.

This clonotype was counted many times. The chain joins TRBV11-2 to TRBJ2-1; TRBD1 matches at 11 bases. This CDR3 region has 18 residues. Trimming cost V 5 bases and J 0 bases; bases outside gene matches: 9. Germline lookup yields CDR1 SGHAT and CDR2 FQNNGV. CDR3 sequence reads: CASSPRGTGGSSYNEQFF. The DNA for the CDR3 is TGTGCCAGCAGCCCCCGAGGGACAGGGGGTAGCTCCTACAATGAGCAGTTCTTC.

This clonotype was counted many times. The chain uses TRBV10-3 and TRBJ1-2, with 7 bases lining up with TRBD1. Germline CDR1 is ENHRY and CDR2 is SYGVKD. Trimming took 8 bases from V and 7 from J; bases not matched to a gene: 7. This CDR3 has 12 residues. This chain's CDR3 is CAIGDRESGYTF. For the CDR3, the DNA is TGTGCCATCGGAGACAGGGAAAGTGGCTACACCTTC.

This clonotype was counted ten times or more. The chain has TRBV6-1 and TRBJ2-5, with D hard to call. From germline, CDR1 is MNHNS and CDR2 SASEGT. V lost 7 bases, J lost 2 bases, and 11 bases lay in between. The CDR3 length is 13 residues. The DNA for the CDR3 is TGTGCCAGCAACCATTTGGAGCAAGAGACCCAGTACTTC. Amino acid sequence: CASNHLEQETQYF.

This clonotype was seen many times. The chain couples TRBV5-1 to TRBJ2-1, with a tentative D call TRBD2 (5 bases). The germline V gene encodes CDR1 SGHRS and CDR2 YFSETQ. The CDR3 is 16 amino acids. The V and J ends lost 4 bases and 6 bases respectively, with 20 bases between them. In DNA form, the CDR3 reads TGCGCCAGCAGCCGGAGGTCCAGTGGGCCTTCCAATGAGCAGTTCTTC. Translated: CASSRRSSGPSNEQFF.

This clonotype was found many times. V usage is TRBV9 and J usage is TRBJ2-5; possibly TRBD1 for D (6 bases). This CDR3 is 16 amino acids long. Germline assignment: CDR1 SGDLS and CDR2 YYNGEE. V lost 1 base and J lost 4, with 17 bases in between. The CDR3 DNA reads as TGTGCCAGCAGCGTAAAAGACAGGAAAGGAGCAGAGACCCAGTACTTC. This codes for CASSVKDRKGAETQYF.